This T cell receptor beta chain was sequenced in a study of T cells in Graves' hyperthyroidism and ophthalmopathy. Whole-study findings and limits: From stable hyperthyroidism, ophthalmopathy was separated by a 13 V-J model.

This clonotype was counted between two and nine times. Its specificity is not known. From RNA transcripts, TCR beta CDR3 regions were amplified. Initially, a first-round RT-PCR of the TCR CDR3 employed the HTBI primer set. TCRdb analysed the multiplex PCR reads with MiXCR anew, one entry per CDR3 protein. This table holds 600,000 or so distinct CDR3 sequences, around 13% found once. V lost 5 bases and J 6 bases, leaving 19 bases between the germline ends. The CDR3 is made up of 15 amino acids. In germline, CDR1 is SGHAT, CDR2 FQNNGV. The sequenced material came from blood. The rearrangement links TRBV11-2 to TRBJ1-2; unclear D gene. The source of this sequence is a woman in her 50s with Graves' ophthalmopathy. The CDR3, as DNA: TGTGCCAGCAGCCCGATCAATGGGGTTAGGAATGGCTACACCTTC. Encoded protein: CASSPINGVRNGYTF.